Listed here is a single T cell receptor (beta chain). This clonotype was found many times. Its antigen is currently not known. Base quality data are lacking; no much larger clone is found one base away. Libraries from unsorted PBMCs were made from 2 million PBMCs kept in RNAlater at -80 degrees C until RNA extraction. Multiple sclerosis patients were enrolled in a US clinical protocol evaluating disease progression by magnetic resonance imaging. Peripheral blood was subjected to Ficoll-Hypaque density gradient centrifugation to isolate PBMCs, which were then cryopreserved in liquid nitrogen. A distance of 21 bases separates the germline ends of V and J, which lose 5 bases and 5 bases respectively. Via the germline V gene, CDR1 is MGHDK and CDR2 SYGVNS. The CDR3, cysteine through phenylalanine, is 16 amino acids long. Only CDR3 DNA remains: 48 bases, in frame from the first base. To synthesize cDNA, template-switch 5'RACE was performed with a primer carrying a 10-nucleotide random unique molecular identifier so that each TCR transcript was tagged. Each sequencing run produced over 160 million TCR-beta sequences covering 15-18 subjects. The RNeasy kit was used for extraction of total RNA. Using the KAPA Real-time Library Amplification kit, TCR-beta VDJ regions were amplified with primers for the TCR constant region and the 5'RACE anchor. Sample indexes and Illumina adaptors were added in a first PCR, and a second PCR then increased library yield. After Ampure bead purification, the TCR product of roughly 650 bp was size-selected on a 2% E-gel SizeSelection system. Before pooling, libraries had their quality checked on a Bioanalyzer, their concentration measured with Qubit, and their quantity determined with the Kapa Library Quantification kit. Paired-end 2 x 150 bp sequencing of the libraries was performed on an Illumina HiSeq 2500. To increase sequence diversity, roughly 23-30% phiX was spiked into each library pool. Under the source paper's analysis protocol: Quality-filtered reads were processed with the UMI-based MiGEC pipeline, which removed over 75% of raw TCR sequences during error correction. IMGT germline references were used for alignment of VDJ genes, and clonotypes were defined by a unique CDR3 amino acid sequence together with V-J genes. Clonal expansion, Shannon diversity and CDR3 relatedness were evaluated with VDJtools (CalcPairwiseDistances, ClusterSamples), while phylogenetic trees were built in CLCbio workbench. A clone was classed as expanded if it had 8 or more unique UMIs, a cutoff based on coefficient-of-variation modelling across technical triplicates. The public sequencing data were trimmed at Q25 with fastp and processed into clonotypes with MiXCR by TCRdb, which kept only in-frame beta chains. Rows merge per CDR3 protein into single entries with the most common DNA and genes. TCRdb's processing, not the study's, gives the V and J calls here. For this sample the table gives 50,000 to 65,000 distinct CDR3 sequences, of which roughly 4.8% were detected only once. The biggest ten clones account for roughly 3.4% of the sample.

These data come from a study of neurological immune-mediated disorders (dated by TCRdb to about 2019). At the level of the whole study: Among the approximately 35 multiple sclerosis patients, relapsing-remitting MS was present in approximately 31 and secondary progressive MS was present in 3. The study compared peripheral blood TCR-beta repertoires of HTLV-I-associated myelopathy (HAM/TSP) patients, multiple sclerosis patients and healthy controls using UMI-based sequencing. Alongside PBMC samples, the set of some 98 TCR-beta libraries contained longitudinal samples, technical triplicates, and paired CD4+ and CD8+ T-cell subsets that had been sorted. The cohort was made up of about 65 subjects, consisting of 14 HAM/TSP patients, 35 or so multiple sclerosis patients and around 20 healthy controls. General conclusions and limits of the study: Across subjects, expanded clones never shared an identical CDR3 amino acid sequence, which suggests that the TCR-beta repertoires in every group were private. No clinical or MRI features were associated with the MS cluster, and the authors said that larger cohorts are needed. In phylogenetic analysis, the repertoires of 18 of 34 MS patients grouped into a cluster of related CDR3 sequences, which suggests a possible signature at the repertoire level. TCR clonal expansion was highest in HAM/TSP patients and lowest in MS patients, with MS patients falling below even healthy controls.

This TCR was recovered from a woman between 50 and 59 years old with multiple sclerosis. The chain uses TRBV25-1 and TRBJ1-1; the best D guess is TRBD1, with 6 bases matching. The sequenced sample was PBMCs. The DNA is as follows: TGTGCCAGCAGTAGGACTACGCTGACAGGCTCTACTGAAGCTTTCTTT. The encoded protein is CASSRTTLTGSTEAFF. Reference TRBV25-1 and TRBJ1-1 genes cover what lies past the CDR3, so the full variable domain is EADIYQTPRYLVIGTGKKITLECSQTMGHDKMYWYQQDPGMELHLIHYSYGVNSTEKGDLSSESTVSRIRTEHFPLTLESARPSHTSQYLCASSRTTLTGSTEAFFGQGTRLTVV.